Shown below are 25 T cell receptor beta chains from a single sample sequenced in a study of metastatic and nonmetastatic thyroid tumors. Thyroid surgery had not been preceded by any treatment in any patient. Using MiXCR, TCRdb reanalyzed the PCR reads. The repertoire holds 30,000 to 35,000 clones, with about 15% as singletons. Sequencing was carried out using blood. All receptors derive from a male donor with papillary thyroid cancer or a benign thyroid nodule (not recorded which). Some clones in this sample may be carry-over from other donors' samples.

The chain joins TRBV6-2 or TRBV6-3 to TRBJ2-7; possible D gene TRBD2, 5 bases. This CDR3 region has 15 residues. V gave up 2 bases and J gave up 13 bases, with 24 bases separating them. Per the germline V gene, CDR1 is MNHEY and CDR2 is SVGEGT. CDR3 protein: CASSYSQPLAYEYYF. In DNA form, the CDR3 reads TGTGCCAGCAGTTACAGTCAGCCGCTAGCTTACGAGTATTACTTC.

As concerns this clone: This may arise from a read error, as a much more abundant clone is one base away. The rearrangement uses TRBV4-2 and TRBJ2-4; 9 bases fit TRBD1. The CDR3 is made up of 15 amino acids. Germline V gene sequence: CDR1 LGHNA, CDR2 YNFKEQ. The junction had 9 bases not matched to a gene; V was cut back by 5 bases and J by 7 bases. The CDR3 DNA is TGTGCCAGCAGCATGTCCGGGACAGGGTCCAACATTCAGTACTTC. Translating it yields CASSMSGTGSNIQYF.

This clone appeared a few times. The rearrangement joins TRBV6-2 or TRBV6-3 to TRBJ2-7; 8 nucleotides align to TRBD2. V gave up 1 base and J gave up 3 bases; unmatched junction bases: 5. CDR1 MNHEY and CDR2 SVGEGT come from the germline V gene. This CDR3 region has 15 residues. CDR3 in amino acids: CASSYLFSGNYEQYF. In DNA form, the CDR3 reads TGTGCCAGCAGTTACTTGTTTAGCGGGAACTACGAGCAGTACTTC.

This clone was found many times. The chain employs TRBV3-1 and TRBJ2-5; D perhaps matches TRBD1 (6 bases). The CDR3 contains 16 residues. Germline values: CDR1 LGHDT, CDR2 YNNKEL (reference sequence). Trimming removed 3 bases at V and 5 bases at J, with 19 bases between. Here the CDR3 DNA reads TGTGCCAGCAGCCACCACAACCCGGGACAAGGGGAGACCCAGTACTTC. It encodes CASSHHNPGQGETQYF.

This clone was detected ten times or more. The gene calls are TRBV12-3 or TRBV12-4 and TRBJ2-7; no reliable D call. This CDR3 is 14 amino acids long. Between the trimmed V and J ends, which lost 6 bases and 2 bases, there was a span of 14 bases. CDR3 region: CASRKLGSPYEQYF. The DNA for the CDR3 is TGTGCCAGCAGGAAGTTAGGGTCGCCCTACGAGCAGTACTTC.

This clone has more than one count but fewer than ten. V usage is TRBV6-2 or TRBV6-3 and J usage is TRBJ2-3; 8 bases are a match to TRBD2. Germline V lookup: CDR1 MNHEY, CDR2 SVGEGT. The CDR3 extends over 16 amino acids. Trimming took 8 bases from V and 2 from J; bases not matched to a gene: 12. The CDR3 nucleotides read TGTGCCAGCGCCCTACGCCGGGGGGGCCTCACAGATACGCAGTATTTT. This codes for CASALRRGGLTDTQYF.

This clone was found many times. This rearrangement joins TRBV6-1 to TRBJ2-2; 8 bases agree with TRBD2. V dropped 6 bases and J dropped 4; count of bases not matched to a gene: 7. In germline, CDR1 is MNHNS, CDR2 SASEGT. This CDR3 comprises 15 residues. The CDR3: CASSGGGAGTGELFF. The CDR3 coding sequence is TGTGCCAGCAGCGGGGGGGGTGCGGGCACCGGGGAGCTGTTTTTT.

This clone has at least ten counts. This CDR3 is CASTQGARGYTF. CDR3 sequence (DNA): TGTGCCAGCACCCAGGGGGCCCGGGGCTACACCTTC. This chain connects TRBV7-9 to TRBJ1-2; the match to TRBD1 covers 8 bases. The length of the CDR3 is 12 residues. Germline V gene data show CDR1 as SEHNR and CDR2 as FQNEAQ (reference sequence). V shed 7 bases, J shed 8 bases, and the junction held 6 bases outside the gene matches.

In its sample, this clone ranks as medium-sized. The V call is TRBV6-2 or TRBV6-3, the J call TRBJ2-6; D unresolved. From germline, CDR1 is MNHEY and CDR2 SVGEGT. This CDR3 has 13 amino acids. Trimming shortened V by 6 bases and J by 0 bases, and 3 bases separated the two germline ends. The CDR3 DNA is TGTGCCAGCAGCCTCTCTGGGGCCAACGTCCTGACTTTC. Translation: CASSLSGANVLTF.

Many counts were recorded for this clone. This sequence joins TRBV30 and TRBJ2-7; possibly TRBD2 for D (6 bases). Trimming stripped 5 bases from V and 4 bases from J, with 15 bases between. Germline assignment: CDR1 GTSNPN and CDR2 SVGIG (reference sequence). The CDR3 extends over 13 amino acids. DNA for the CDR3: TGTGCCTGGGCCCCGAGTGCGGGATACGAGCAGTACTTC. Its translation: CAWAPSAGYEQYF. Based on the CDR3 plus reference TRBV30 and TRBJ2-7, the full variable domain is SQTIHQWPATLVQPVGSPLSLECTVEGTSNPNLYWYRQAAGRGLQLLFYSVGIGQISSEVPQNLSASRPQDRQFILSSKKLLLSDSGFYLCAWAPSAGYEQYFGPGTRLTVT.

V is TRBV9 and J is TRBJ1-6; possible D gene TRBD1, 5 bases. V lost 5 bases and J lost 7, with 19 bases in between. The germline CDR1 and CDR2 sequences are SGDLS and YYNGEE. The CDR3 extends over 16 amino acids. The CDR3: CASSYQSGTANSPLHF. The DNA for the CDR3 is TGTGCCAGCAGTTACCAATCCGGGACGGCCAATTCACCCCTCCACTTT.

The chain links TRBV2 to TRBJ2-1, with 11 positions matching TRBD2. V shed 9 bases and J 6 bases; nucleotides not matched to a gene: 1. This CDR3 comprises 12 residues. Germline values: CDR1 SNHLY, CDR2 FYNNEI. The CDR3 nucleotides read TGTGCCAGTACTAGCGGGAGCAATGAGCAGTTCTTC. Its protein is CASTSGSNEQFF.

Note on this clone: A single base separates this from a much larger clone, so it may be a read error. This chain links TRBV6-2 or TRBV6-3 with TRBJ2-5; unclear D gene. The CDR3 has 14 residues. In germline, CDR1 is MNHEY, CDR2 SVGEGT. This chain's CDR3 is CASSYSGTNNEQFF. The CDR3 region has the DNA TGTGCCAGCAGTTACTCAGGTACTAACAATGAGCAGTTCTTT.

There are many counts of this clone. V usage is TRBV28 and J usage is TRBJ2-5; 8 positions agree with TRBD2. The length of the CDR3 is 16 residues. After removal of 1 base from V and 3 bases from J, the junction contained 7 bases not matched to a gene. The germline V gene encodes CDR1 MDHEN and CDR2 SYDVKM. CDR3 in amino acids: CASSLSAGTREETQYF. CDR3 sequence (DNA): TGTGCCAGCAGTTTATCCGCCGGGACTAGGGAAGAGACCCAGTACTTC.

This clone qualifies as medium-sized. The gene calls are TRBV12-3 or TRBV12-4 and TRBJ2-7, with D possibly matching TRBD2 (6 bases). This CDR3 has 14 residues. V shed 6 bases and J shed 4 bases, with 16 bases lying between them. The chain's CDR3 is CASRTSEGRYEQYF. The CDR3 DNA reads as TGTGCCAGCAGGACCTCGGAGGGCCGGTACGAGCAGTACTTC.

At least ten counts were recorded for this clone. This chain joins TRBV2 and TRBJ2-7; 13 bases agree with TRBD2. The CDR3 loop spans 16 amino acids. With V trimmed by 6 bases and J by 4 bases, 9 bases remained unmatched. Germline-derived CDR1 and CDR2 are SNHLY and FYNNEI. CDR3 bases: TGTGCCAGCAGCGACGGACTAGCGGGAGTTGGATACGAGCAGTACTTC. Translated: CASSDGLAGVGYEQYF.

V is TRBV5-8 and J is TRBJ2-5; a possible D gene is TRBD1 (7 bases). CDR3 length equals 15 residues. The V gene lost 3 bases and the J gene lost 4 bases, with 16 bases spanning the gap. The germline CDR1 and CDR2 sequences are SGHTS and YDEGEE. DNA for the CDR3: TGTGCCAGCAGCTGGGGGGCAGGGGGTACAGAGACCCAGTACTTC. Translation: CASSWGAGGTETQYF.

With respect to this clone: This sequence may be a read error, since a much larger clone differs from it by one base. The V and J genes are TRBV5-4 and TRBJ2-2, with 15 positions matching TRBD2. Germline V lookup: CDR1 SGHNT, CDR2 YYREEE (reference sequence). The CDR3 loop spans 16 amino acids. In DNA, the CDR3 is TGTGTCAGCAGCATGGGACTAGCGGGAGGCTCCGGGGAGCTGTTTTTT. It codes for CVSSMGLAGGSGELFF.

This clone was counted many times. J is TRBJ1-1 and V is TRBV12-3 or TRBV12-4; D gene ambiguous. The CDR3 is made up of 13 amino acids. The V end lost 5 bases, the J end lost 4 bases, and 11 bases lay between the germline ends. Here the CDR3 reads CASSPMAGTEAFF. The CDR3, as DNA: TGTGCCAGCAGTCCCATGGCCGGCACTGAAGCTTTCTTT.

This clone was counted many times. For the CDR3, the DNA is TGCAGTGCTAGAGGGGGTTCTGGAAACACCATATATTTT. Translating it yields CSARGGSGNTIYF. The chain combines TRBV20-1 with TRBJ1-3; no clear D gene. The germline CDR1 and CDR2 sequences are DFQATT and SNEGSKA (reference sequence). CDR3 length: 13 residues. V was shortened by 1 base and J by 1 base, with 5 bases between the two germline ends.

A few counts support this clone. Sequence at one end of the junction differs from germline and may be a read error. This chain joins TRBV2 and TRBJ2-7; tentatively, D is TRBD1 or TRBD2 (5 bases each). Germline V lookup: CDR1 SNHLY, CDR2 FYNNEI. This CDR3 is built from 11 residues. The CDR3 DNA reads as TGTGCCAACAGTTGTTGGGGGATGCAGTACTTC. Translating it yields CANSCWGMQYF.

This clone has at least ten counts. The chain combines TRBV5-1 with TRBJ1-2; no definite D call. The germline gives CDR1 SGHRS, CDR2 YFSETQ. This CDR3 is built from 13 residues. V gave up 4 bases and J gave up 3 bases, with 10 bases separating them. CDR3 in amino acids: CASSERVDYGYTF. CDR3 bases: TGCGCCAGCAGCGAAAGGGTCGACTATGGCTACACCTTC.

In nucleotides, the CDR3 is TGCGCCAGCAGCTTGGCCGGGGTCGTGCTAGCCTTCTACGAGCAGTACTTC. This codes for CASSLAGVVLAFYEQYF. The chain employs TRBV5-1 and TRBJ2-7, with a possible D match to TRBD2 (5 bases). CDR1 and CDR2 from the germline V gene are SGHRS and YFSETQ. CDR3 length: 17 residues. V dropped 0 bases and J dropped 3 bases, with 19 bases sitting between them.

There are many counts of this clone. The chain uses TRBV6-1 and TRBJ1-5; 7 bases are a match to TRBD1. Losses at the gene ends were 3 bases for V and 1 base for J; bases not matched to a gene: 9. The CDR3 runs 17 residues. CDR1 MNHNS and CDR2 SASEGT come from the germline V gene. The CDR3 sequence is CASSEAGTALSNQPQHF. DNA for the CDR3: TGTGCCAGCAGTGAGGCCGGGACAGCTCTAAGCAATCAGCCCCAGCATTTT.

V usage is TRBV28 and J usage is TRBJ2-7, with D possibly TRBD2 on 5 matching bases. The CDR3 is 14 residues long. V was clipped by 1 base and J by 3 bases, with 10 bases between them. Germline V gene lookup returns CDR1 MDHEN and CDR2 SYDVKM. CDR3 DNA: TGTGCCAGCAGTTTATTGGCTAGCATCTACGAGCAGTACTTC. Translated, it gives CASSLLASIYEQYF.